Each of the 22 T cell receptor beta chains below was sequenced from the same sample in a study of T cell responses to AZD1222 COVID-19 vaccine (dated by TCRdb to about 2021). The receptor library was made with the immunoSEQ multiplex PCR assay. TCRdb re-hosts the immuneACCESS table, in-frame sequences only. Its copies lack some clones; in the studies checked, an unresolved V gene accounts for under half of them, and the cause for the rest is not known. The sample contains around 97,000 clones, 75% to 90% of them found a single time. About 20% of the sample belongs to the ten largest clones. The time point label for this specimen denotes: baseline before first vaccination. The material was peripheral blood, obtained on day 0 of AZD1222 vaccination. The receptors were sampled from an adult in good health.

This chain uses TRBV5-1 with TRBJ2-1; TRBD2 aligns across 15 bases. Germline loops: CDR1 SGHRS, CDR2 YFSETQ. The CDR3 spans 16 residues. The trim removed 4 bases at V and 9 bases at J, leaving 8 bases unmatched. The CDR3 protein is CASSTRTSGGAGEQFF. DNA for the CDR3: TGCGCCAGCAGCACGAGGACTAGCGGGGGGGCCGGTGAGCAGTTCTTC.

The chain carries TRBV28 and TRBJ2-2; the D is unclear. The germline V and J ends were trimmed by 6 bases and 4 bases, with 6 bases remaining between them. Germline CDR1 and CDR2: MDHEN and SYDVKM. CDR3 length: 12 residues. The CDR3 nucleotides are TGTGCCAGCAGACCGAGCACCGGGGAGCTGTTTTTT. Protein product: CASRPSTGELFF.

The chain links TRBV18 to TRBJ2-7; 12 nucleotides match TRBD1. The CDR3 is made up of 16 amino acids. The J segment lost 7 bases and the V segment lost 3 bases, leaving 10 bases of the junction unmatched. Per the germline V gene, CDR1 is KGHSH and CDR2 is LQKENI. CDR3 amino acids: CASSPLGTGGASEQYF. The CDR3 coding sequence is TGTGCCAGCTCACCCCTAGGGACAGGGGGCGCGTCGGAGCAGTACTTC.

The chain carries TRBV5-5 and TRBJ1-1, with D possibly matching TRBD1 (6 bases). Germline V gene lookup returns CDR1 SGHKS and CDR2 YYEKEE (reference sequence). V was cut by 0 bases and J by 6 bases, with 18 bases left in between. The CDR3 runs 16 residues. CDR3 sequence reads: CASSLAGGLLGAEAFF. CDR3 sequence (DNA): TGTGCCAGCAGCTTGGCCGGGGGGCTCCTCGGAGCTGAAGCTTTCTTT.

The chain links TRBV3-1 (or the pseudogene TRBV3-2) to TRBJ2-7, with a weak D call TRBD2 (6 bases). CDR3 length: 15 amino acids. V shed 1 base and J shed 1 base, with 11 bases lying between them. Looked up from germline, CDR1 is LGHDT and CDR2 is YNNKEL (reference sequence). The CDR3 sequence: CASSQGAGGSYEQYF. CDR3 DNA: TGTGCCAGCAGCCAAGGGGCTGGGGGGTCCTACGAGCAGTACTTC.

The rearrangement links TRBV7-2 to TRBJ2-2; D unresolved. V gave up 5 bases and J gave up 8 bases, with 12 bases separating them. This CDR3 is 13 amino acids long. Germline loops: CDR1 SGHTA, CDR2 FQGNSA. CDR3 DNA sequence: TGTGCCAGCAGCGCTCGGGTTGGAGGGGAGCTGTTTTTT. Translation: CASSARVGGELFF.

This clone counts as medium-sized. The rearrangement joins TRBV6-2 or TRBV6-3 to TRBJ1-1; tentative D call: TRBD1 (6 bases). The CDR3 consists of 14 residues. Germline CDR1 reads MNHEY; CDR2 reads SVGEGT. V was clipped by 5 bases and J by 4 bases, with 14 bases between them. CDR3 residues: CASSRGAEATEAFF. For the CDR3, the DNA is TGTGCCAGCAGTCGGGGGGCAGAGGCCACTGAAGCTTTCTTT.

The CDR3 nucleotides are TGCAGCGGTGATCACACTGAAGCTTTCTTT. It is translated as CSGDHTEAFF. This chain connects TRBV29-1 to TRBJ1-1; D gene uncertain. Between the trimmed V and J ends, which lost 7 bases and 3 bases, there was a span of 6 bases. Germline loops: CDR1 SQVTM, CDR2 ANQGSEA. The CDR3 is 10 amino acids.

The chain recombines TRBV6-2 or TRBV6-3 with TRBJ1-3; no definite D call. V lost 4 bases to trimming and J lost 0 bases, with 7 bases between them. CDR3 length equals 14 residues. Germline V gene data show CDR1 as MNHEY and CDR2 as SVGEGT. CDR3 DNA sequence: TGTGCCAGCAGTTTTAGCCACTCTGGAAACACCATATATTTT. Protein: CASSFSHSGNTIYF.

The rearrangement joins TRBV7-9 to TRBJ1-2; D gene uncertain. The CDR3 runs to 14 residues. The V end was cut by 1 base, the J end by 3 bases, with 9 bases between. Germline V lookup: CDR1 SEHNR, CDR2 FQNEAQ (reference sequence). CDR3 DNA: TGTGCCAGCAGCTTAGGTACAGTTGACTATGGCTACACCTTC. It specifies CASSLGTVDYGYTF. Filled out from reference TRBV7-9 and TRBJ1-2, the complete variable domain reads DTGVSQNPRHKITKRGQNVTFRCDPISEHNRLYWYRQTLGQGPEFLTYFQNEAQLEKSRLLSDRFSAERPKGSFSTLEIQRTEQGDSAMYLCASSLGTVDYGYTFGSGTRLTVV.

A note on this clone: Other DNA sequences from this sample encode an identical CDR3 as well. The V and J genes are TRBV18 and TRBJ2-5; 7 bases agree with TRBD1. The V gene end was trimmed by 3 bases and the J gene end by 2 bases; junction bases not matched to a gene: 0. CDR1 KGHSH and CDR2 LQKENI come from the germline V gene. The CDR3 loop spans 13 amino acids. The CDR3 DNA is TGTGCCAGCTCACCGGGACAGCAAGAGACCCAGTACTTC. Its translation is CASSPGQQETQYF. The entire variable domain, with the rest obtained from reference TRBV18 and TRBJ2-5, is as follows: NAGVMQNPRHLVRRRGQEARLRCSPMKGHSHVYWYRQLPEEGLKFMVYLQKENIIDESGMPKERFSAEFPKEGPSILRIQQVVRGDSAAYFCASSPGQQETQYFGPGTRLLVL.

The chain joins TRBV6-5 to TRBJ2-7; 8 bases match TRBD2. The CDR3 runs to 15 residues. Germline V gene data show CDR1 as MNHEY and CDR2 as SVGAGI. V dropped 2 bases and J dropped 1; count of bases not matched to a gene: 4. CDR3 nucleotide sequence: TGTGCCAGCAGTTACGAAATAGCGGGATCCTACGAGCAGTACTTC. Protein product: CASSYEIAGSYEQYF.

The rearrangement links TRBV4-1 to TRBJ1-4; D is possibly TRBD1 (5 bases). Per germline, CDR1 MGHRA and CDR2 YSYEKL. The CDR3 sequence is 16 residues long. Trimming pared 0 bases from V and 1 base from J, leaving 9 bases between. The CDR3 protein is CASSQDGGVTNEKLFF. Written as DNA, the CDR3 is TGCGCCAGCAGCCAAGATGGGGGGGTAACTAATGAAAAACTGTTTTTT.

The gene calls are TRBV11-1 and TRBJ2-7; 8 bases match TRBD1. V shed 3 bases and J 4 bases; nucleotides not matched to a gene: 5. This CDR3 region has 14 residues. Germline V gene data show CDR1 as SGHAT and CDR2 as FQDESV (reference sequence). In nucleotides, the CDR3 is TGTGCCAGCAGCTTGGGGACAGGAGCTTACGAGCAGTACTTC. This sequence encodes CASSLGTGAYEQYF.

This clone has just one count. The chain combines TRBV19 with TRBJ1-5, with D possibly matching TRBD1 (5 bases). V lost 8 bases, J lost 3 bases, and 11 bases lay in between. Germline lookup yields CDR1 LNHDA and CDR2 SQIVND (reference sequence). The CDR3 contains 13 residues. This chain's CDR3 is CASRGPFNQPQHF. The DNA of the CDR3 is TGTGCCAGTCGGGGACCGTTCAATCAGCCCCAGCATTTT.

The genes are TRBV3-1 (or the pseudogene TRBV3-2) and TRBJ1-1; possibly TRBD1 for D (5 bases). V dropped 4 bases and J dropped 1 base, with 10 bases sitting between them. Germline V gene sequence: CDR1 LGHDT, CDR2 YNNKEL (reference sequence). The CDR3 consists of 14 residues. DNA of the CDR3: TGTGCCAGCAGCCGGTGGGACGGGAACACTGAAGCTTTCTTT. Translating gives CASSRWDGNTEAFF.

V and J are TRBV6-2 or TRBV6-3 and TRBJ1-3; TRBD1 is a possible D gene (6 bases). CDR3 length: 16 residues. CDR1 is MNHEY, CDR2 SVGEGT, per germline. Trimming removed 4 bases at V and 1 base at J, with 14 bases between. CDR3 coding DNA: TGTGCCAGCAGTTCCCCGCAGGGGCGATCTGGAAACACCATATATTTT. This gives the protein CASSSPQGRSGNTIYF.

The chain couples TRBV12-5 to TRBJ1-6; TRBD1 matches 7 bases. The J segment lost 7 bases and the V segment lost 5 bases, leaving 2 bases of the junction unmatched. Germline V lookup: CDR1 LGHNT, CDR2 FRNRAP. The CDR3 contains 13 residues. This CDR3 is CASGPQGNSPLHF. In nucleotides, the CDR3 is TGTGCTAGTGGTCCACAGGGGAATTCACCCCTCCACTTT.

The J gene is TRBJ2-1, the V gene TRBV7-2; D not certain. The germline V gene encodes CDR1 SGHTA and CDR2 FQGNSA. The CDR3 extends over 13 amino acids. The V gene lost 4 bases and the J gene lost 5 bases, with 9 bases spanning the gap. The CDR3 is CASSWVTNNEQFF. The CDR3 region has the DNA TGTGCCAGCAGCTGGGTTACCAACAATGAGCAGTTCTTC.

This clone was seen more than once but under ten times. The rearrangement joins TRBV6-5 to TRBJ1-3; 8 bases fit TRBD1. V lost 0 bases and J lost 4; bases outside the gene matches: 5. Germline CDR1 is MNHEY and CDR2 is SVGAGI. The CDR3 consists of 16 residues. The CDR3: CASSYSARGHGNTIYF. In nucleotides, the CDR3 is TGTGCCAGCAGTTACTCGGCCAGGGGGCACGGAAACACCATATATTTT.

The CDR3 bases are TGTGCCAGTAGTCCGACAGTGATTGATGAAAAACTGTTTTTT. It specifies CASSPTVIDEKLFF. J is TRBJ1-4 and V is TRBV19, with D perhaps TRBD1 (5 bases). This CDR3 spans 14 amino acids. Between the trimmed V and J ends, which lost 5 bases and 6 bases, there was a span of 13 bases. Germline CDR1 is LNHDA and CDR2 is SQIVND (reference sequence).

The gene calls are TRBV11-2 and TRBJ1-5; 11 bases map to TRBD1. V was clipped by 4 bases and J by 4 bases; unmatched bases: 3. This CDR3 spans 15 amino acids. The germline V gene has CDR1 SGHAT and CDR2 FQNNGV. The CDR3 region has the DNA TGTGCCAGCAGCTCGGGACAGGGGGGAAATCAGCCCCAGCATTTT. The encoded protein is CASSSGQGGNQPQHF.